This T cell receptor (beta chain) comes out of a study of shared clonotypes between healthy human individuals. Sequencing used immunoSEQ multiplex PCR; TCRdb keeps in-frame clones, though not all of them. The sample contains 1,400,000 or so clones, 98% of which appear only once. The CDR3 consists of 17 residues. From germline, CDR1 is WNHNN and CDR2 SYGVQD (reference sequence). Trimming left V 0 bases short and J 3 bases short, with 17 bases between. The J gene is TRBJ2-5, the V gene TRBV10-1, with D perhaps TRBD1 (5 bases). This TCR came from a man aged 25 to 40 in good health. Material for sequencing was naive CD4+ T cells sorted from blood. Subset specified: CD45RA+ positively selected. CDR3 residues: CASSESGQGRHEETQYF. CDR3 bases: TGCGCCAGCAGTGAGTCAGGGCAGGGAAGACATGAAGAGACCCAGTACTTC.